The clone carrying this T cell receptor beta chain was observed many times. The CDR3 has 14 amino acids. With 5 bases clipped from V and 2 bases from J, the junction kept 3 bases outside the gene matches. Time point reported: patch test 1, 2 weeks after DPC sensitization. Sample treatment: therapeutic diphenylcyclopropenone sensitization with weekly scalp DPC. Total RNA came from unfractionated whole blood. Phlebotomy was performed prior to application of every patch test. Participating donors were patients with alopecia, aged 18 to 70 years, considered appropriate candidates for DPC. What the library attached to individual cDNA molecules were unique molecular identifiers. TCRdb recomputed calls from the RACE reads with MiXCR, one row per CDR3 protein. The sample contains some 41,000 distinct CDR3 sequences, 4% of which appear only once. This entry belongs to a study of human T cells and chemical hapten exposure. Study-level background: Largely, small differences in pooled library volume made per-sample TCR yields vary.

Sequences were derived from whole blood, sampled in connection with sensitization to the hapten diphenylcyclopropenone (DPC). The chain uses TRBV12-3 or TRBV12-4 and TRBJ2-7, with 10 bases matching TRBD2. The receptor was isolated from a man aged 50-60 years with alopecia areata. Some clones in this sample may be carry-over from other donors' samples. CDR3 protein: CASSTSGDTYEQYF. The CDR3 nucleotides are TGTGCCAGCAGTACTAGCGGGGACACCTACGAGCAGTACTTC.